One T cell receptor (beta chain) is described in this entry. Antigen specificity is unknown. Treatment indicated: some 19 received Ad26.COV2.S at low or high dose, single or two shots; a few received placebo; per-sample allocation not given. The investigators took samples on day 63 after the first vaccine or placebo injection. Deletions cut 4 bases from V and 1 base from J, with 10 bases between. Germline assignment: CDR1 GTSNPN and CDR2 SVGIG (reference sequence). This CDR3 has 13 amino acids. These data originate in a study of Ad26.COV2.S vaccination and SARS-CoV-2 variants. Study-wide findings and caveats: Placebo and vaccine recipients had non-spike TCR breadth that was similar. Post-vaccination spike-specific CD8+ and CD4+ T cell responses reportedly had substantial breadth.

Measured with immunoSEQ multiplex PCR; TCRdb has only the in-frame clones, and not every one. The sample records roughly 700,000 clones, roughly nine tenths being singletons. The starting material was peripheral blood, obtained in a trial of Ad26.COV2.S vaccine versus placebo. The clonotype originates from a person aged 18-60 years who received the Ad26.COV2.S COVID-19 vaccine or a placebo. The chain uses TRBV30 and TRBJ1-1; no clear D gene. CDR3 loop: CAWKLRRNTEAFF. The CDR3 DNA sequence: TGTGCCTGGAAGTTACGGAGGAACACTGAAGCTTTCTTT. The entire variable domain, with the rest obtained from reference TRBV30 and TRBJ1-1, is as follows: SQTIHQWPATLVQPVGSPLSLECTVEGTSNPNLYWYRQAAGRGLQLLFYSVGIGQISSEVPQNLSASRPQDRQFILSSKKLLLSDSGFYLCAWKLRRNTEAFFGQGTRLTVV.